A single sample is the source of the 25 T cell receptor beta chains below, sequenced in a study of response to subunit inactivated influenza vaccine. One entry per CDR3 protein results from TCRdb running MiXCR on the RT-PCR reads. Here the sample spans roughly 710,000 distinct CDR3 sequences, around 15% being singletons. Source: PBMCs from blood, taken approximately 15 days before vaccination. The receptor source for this set is a man between 45 and 60 years old who received an inactivated influenza vaccine.

The chain has TRBV19 and TRBJ2-3; D is perhaps TRBD1 (5 bases). Trimming removed 5 bases at V and 5 bases at J, with 8 bases between. The CDR3 length is 12 residues. CDR1 is LNHDA, CDR2 SQIVND, per germline (reference sequence). CDR3 in amino acids: CASSQTEDTQYF. Written as DNA, the CDR3 is TGTGCCAGTAGTCAGACAGAAGATACGCAGTATTTT.

This clonotype was seen at least ten times. The rearrangement joins TRBV2 to TRBJ1-1, with 7 bases fitting TRBD1. The V segment lost 6 bases and the J segment 0 bases; nucleotides outside the gene matches: 4. The CDR3 runs to 14 residues. Germline values: CDR1 SNHLY, CDR2 FYNNEI. The CDR3 DNA is TGTGCCAGCAGGCCAGGGGGTATGAACACTGAAGCTTTCTTT. Translating gives CASRPGGMNTEAFF.

The V and J genes are TRBV4-3 and TRBJ1-4; D gene unclear. Trimming took off 0 bases at V and 4 bases at J, with 9 bases between the two ends. Germline loops: CDR1 LGHNA, CDR2 YSLEER. This CDR3 region has 15 residues. The CDR3 sequence is CASSQELYHNEKLFF. CDR3 nucleotides: TGCGCCAGCAGCCAAGAACTTTACCATAATGAAAAACTGTTTTTT.

The CDR3 loop is CASSYSILAGLTGELFF. The DNA for the CDR3 is TGTGCCAGCAGTTACTCTATACTAGCGGGGCTCACCGGGGAGCTGTTTTTT. This chain links TRBV6-5 with TRBJ2-2; TRBD2 agrees at 10 bases. CDR1 is MNHEY and CDR2 is SVGAGI in the germline V gene. The CDR3 is 17 residues long. V lost 0 bases to trimming and J lost 4 bases; unmatched junction nucleotides: 5.

V is TRBV12-3 or TRBV12-4 and J is TRBJ2-1; 7 nucleotides match TRBD2. This CDR3 comprises 15 residues. Trimming took 3 bases from V and 6 from J; bases not matched to a gene: 8. CDR3 sequence reads: CASSFRLSGVNEQFF. For the CDR3, the DNA is TGTGCCAGCAGTTTTCGACTGAGCGGGGTCAATGAGCAGTTCTTC.

This clonotype turned up a few times. CDR3 loop: CASSQEPGGSYEQYF. DNA of the CDR3: TGCGCCAGCAGCCAAGAGCCGGGGGGTTCCTACGAGCAGTACTTC. The genes are TRBV4-3 and TRBJ2-7, with TRBD2 matching over 7 bases. Germline CDR1 is LGHNA and CDR2 is YSLEER. CDR3 length equals 15 residues. With 0 bases clipped from V and 1 base from J, the junction kept 3 bases outside the gene matches.

A few counts support this clonotype. This rearrangement joins TRBV20-1 to TRBJ2-5; D is possibly TRBD2 (5 bases). The CDR3 runs 12 residues. The ends were cut back, 5 bases at V and 5 bases at J, with 12 bases in the middle. The V gene's germline CDR1 is DFQATT and CDR2 SNEGSKA (reference sequence). The CDR3 region is CSAQRVGETQYF. The DNA of the CDR3 is TGCAGTGCTCAGAGGGTGGGGGAGACCCAGTACTTC.

This clonotype has ten or more counts. The genes are TRBV4-1 and TRBJ2-7; D remains ambiguous. The V end lost 6 bases, the J end lost 4 bases, and 19 bases lay between the germline ends. This CDR3 spans 15 amino acids. CDR1 and CDR2 (germline): MGHRA, YSYEKL. The CDR3 region has the DNA TGCGCCAGCAGTCACGCCCCCGGTGCCTTGTACGAGCAGTACTTC. Protein: CASSHAPGALYEQYF.

The sample holds many counts of this clonotype. This sequence joins TRBV3-1 and TRBJ2-1, with 7 bases that match TRBD2. Germline assignment: CDR1 LGHDT and CDR2 YNNKEL (reference sequence). CDR3 size: 14 residues. The ends lost 6 bases at V and 5 bases at J; junction bases unmatched: 7. The CDR3 sequence is CASRPRAGDNEQFF. The CDR3 nucleotides read TGTGCCAGCAGGCCCAGGGCGGGGGACAATGAGCAGTTCTTC.

This clonotype was recorded a few times. The J gene is TRBJ2-1, the V gene TRBV12-3 or TRBV12-4; 7 nucleotides line up with TRBD2. Trimming removed 7 bases from V and 11 bases from J; junction bases left unmatched: 8. The CDR3 spans 12 residues. The DNA for the CDR3 is TGTGCCAGCACTATAGCGGGCCATCAGCAGTTCTTC. It yields the protein CASTIAGHQQFF.

This chain joins TRBV6-5 and TRBJ1-1; D not resolved. The CDR3 is 11 residues long. Germline lookup yields CDR1 MNHEY and CDR2 SVGAGI. V was trimmed by 5 bases and J by 7 bases, leaving 8 bases between them. The chain's CDR3 is CASSDGSEAFF. CDR3 nucleotide sequence: TGTGCCAGCAGTGACGGGAGTGAAGCTTTCTTT.

The gene calls are TRBV20-1 and TRBJ1-1, with TRBD1 as a possible D gene (5 bases). Germline CDR1 DFQATT, CDR2 SNEGSKA (reference sequence). The V end was cut by 0 bases, the J end by 6 bases, with 23 bases between. This CDR3 is built from 17 residues. In nucleotides, the CDR3 is TGCAGTGCTAGAGATTCAAAGAAGGGGATCAGTTACGCTGAAGCTTTCTTT. As protein: CSARDSKKGISYAEAFF.

This clonotype has just a few counts. The V and J genes are TRBV24-1 and TRBJ2-1; the D is unclear. The CDR3 sequence is 12 residues long. Trimming stripped 4 bases from V and 9 bases from J, with 9 bases between. Germline CDR1 and CDR2: KGHDR and SFDVKD. CDR3 sequence reads: CATSDDRSEQFF. The CDR3 DNA sequence: TGTGCCACCAGTGACGATAGAAGTGAGCAGTTCTTC.

J is TRBJ1-2 and V is TRBV12-3 or TRBV12-4; possibly TRBD1 for D (6 bases). V gave up 5 bases and J gave up 4 bases, with 17 bases separating them. The CDR3 sequence is 15 residues long. The CDR3 here is CASSEDQGSGYGYTF. CDR3 sequence (DNA): TGTGCCAGCAGTGAAGATCAGGGGAGCGGCTATGGCTACACCTTC.

The rearrangement links TRBV12-3 or TRBV12-4 to TRBJ1-3; TRBD1 matches 8 bases. The V segment lost 4 bases and the J segment 4 bases; nucleotides outside the gene matches: 6. There are 15 residues in the CDR3. The CDR3 DNA follows: TGTGCCAGCAGTTCCAGGACAGGGTACGGAAACACCATATATTTT. Its translation is CASSSRTGYGNTIYF.

This clonotype showed up just a few times. The CDR3 here is CASSPFRGGPSYEQYF. In DNA, the CDR3 is TGTGCCAGCAGCCCGTTCCGTGGGGGCCCCTCCTACGAGCAGTACTTC. The rearrangement joins TRBV7-8 to TRBJ2-7, with D tentatively TRBD1 (6 bases). The CDR3 runs to 16 residues. V lost 5 bases and J 0 bases, leaving 17 bases between the germline ends. CDR1 SGHVS and CDR2 FQNEAQ come from the germline V gene.

V is TRBV9 and J is TRBJ2-3, with 12 bases fitting TRBD2. This CDR3 comprises 19 residues. With V trimmed by 0 bases and J by 2 bases, 10 bases remained unmatched. Per the germline V gene, CDR1 is SGDLS and CDR2 is YYNGEE. CDR3 DNA: TGTGCCAGCAGCGTAGGACTAGCGGGAGTCTCTCTACTCACAGATACGCAGTATTTT. This translates into CASSVGLAGVSLLTDTQYF.

A few counts support this clonotype. V usage is TRBV27 and J usage is TRBJ1-1, with D possibly TRBD1 on 5 matching bases. The CDR3 runs 14 residues. Germline loops: CDR1 MNHEY, CDR2 SMNVEV (reference sequence). The V gene lost 5 bases and the J gene lost 0 bases, with 10 bases spanning the gap. CDR3 amino acids: CASSIGGMNTEAFF. The DNA for the CDR3 is TGTGCCAGCAGTATCGGGGGTATGAACACTGAAGCTTTCTTT.

This clonotype was observed a handful of times. The chain has TRBV20-1 and TRBJ2-1; D ambiguous. The V and J ends lost 7 bases and 10 bases respectively, with 17 bases between them. Germline CDR1 is DFQATT and CDR2 is SNEGSKA (reference sequence). This CDR3 spans 12 amino acids. The CDR3 protein is CSVRYRAAEQFF. Written as DNA, the CDR3 is TGCAGTGTCAGATATCGGGCAGCCGAGCAGTTCTTC.

The table lists this clonotype with many counts. V gene TRBV29-1 combines with J gene TRBJ2-7; D uncertain. Per germline, CDR1 SQVTM and CDR2 ANQGSEA. Trimming removed 4 bases at V and 1 base at J, with 8 bases between. The CDR3 runs to 12 residues. CDR3 sequence: CSVAVRSYEQYF. The CDR3 bases are TGCAGCGTTGCGGTCAGATCCTACGAGCAGTACTTC.

This clonotype was observed a single time. J is TRBJ1-5 and V is TRBV7-2; a possible D gene is TRBD1 (5 bases). This CDR3 is 15 amino acids long. CDR1 is SGHTA, CDR2 FQGNSA, per germline. Trimming cost V 5 bases and J 2 bases, with 13 bases left between them. As DNA, the CDR3 is TGTGCCAGCAGCCGAGCAGGGACGGGCAATCAGCCCCAGCATTTT. Translated: CASSRAGTGNQPQHF. The variable domain in full, completed from reference TRBV7-2 and TRBJ1-5, reads GAGVSQSPSNKVTEKGKDVELRCDPISGHTALYWYRQSLGQGLEFLIYFQGNSAPDKSGLPSDRFSAERTGGSVSTLTIQRTQQEDSAVYLCASSRAGTGNQPQHFGDGTRLSIL.

A few counts support this clonotype. J is TRBJ2-7 and V is TRBV11-2; either TRBD1 or TRBD2 may supply D (5 bases each). Germline V gene lookup returns CDR1 SGHAT and CDR2 FQNNGV. CDR3 length equals 14 residues. V lost 5 bases and J 2 bases, leaving 13 bases between the germline ends. The CDR3 sequence: CASSPGDVAYEQYF. CDR3 bases: TGTGCCAGCAGCCCTGGGGACGTTGCCTACGAGCAGTACTTC.

This clonotype was recorded many times. The rearrangement links TRBV20-1 to TRBJ1-1; the D is unclear. The germline gives CDR1 DFQATT, CDR2 SNEGSKA (reference sequence). The V end lost 5 bases, the J end lost 2 bases, and 18 bases lay between the germline ends. The CDR3 extends over 15 amino acids. CDR3 DNA: TGCAGTGCTCTCTCTTATCAGGCACGAAACACTGAAGCTTTCTTT. Translation: CSALSYQARNTEAFF.

In this sample, this clonotype turned up a few times. V usage is TRBV5-1 and J usage is TRBJ2-5; TRBD1 or TRBD2 may be the D gene (5 bases each). V was clipped by 3 bases and J by 1 base, with 13 bases between them. CDR1 is SGHRS and CDR2 is YFSETQ in the germline V gene. The CDR3 has 15 residues. In nucleotides, the CDR3 is TGCGCCAGCAGCTCCAGGGACGGACGCCAAGAGACCCAGTACTTC. This sequence encodes CASSSRDGRQETQYF.

This rearrangement joins TRBV4-1 to TRBJ2-7; D is uncertain. The CDR3 has 14 residues. Germline V gene sequence: CDR1 MGHRA, CDR2 YSYEKL. V lost 4 bases and J lost 1, with 11 bases in between. The CDR3 bases are TGCGCCAGCAGCCGAGAGTCCTATTCCTACGAGCAGTACTTC. Translation gives CASSRESYSYEQYF.